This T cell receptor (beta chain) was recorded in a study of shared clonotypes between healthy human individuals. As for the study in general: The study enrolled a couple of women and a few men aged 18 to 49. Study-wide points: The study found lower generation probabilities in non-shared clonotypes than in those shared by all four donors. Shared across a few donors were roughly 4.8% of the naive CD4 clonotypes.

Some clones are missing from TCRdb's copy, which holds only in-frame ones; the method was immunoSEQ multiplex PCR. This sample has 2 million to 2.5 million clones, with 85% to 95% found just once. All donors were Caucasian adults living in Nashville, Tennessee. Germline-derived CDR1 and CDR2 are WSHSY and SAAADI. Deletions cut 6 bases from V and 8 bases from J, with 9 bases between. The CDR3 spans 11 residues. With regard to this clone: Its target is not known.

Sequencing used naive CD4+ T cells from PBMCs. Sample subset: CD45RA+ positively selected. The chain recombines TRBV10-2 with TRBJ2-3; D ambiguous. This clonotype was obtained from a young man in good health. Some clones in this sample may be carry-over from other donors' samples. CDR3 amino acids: CASSPPGTQYF. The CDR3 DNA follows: TGCGCCAGCAGCCCCCCCGGTACGCAGTATTTT.